This T cell receptor (beta chain) came from a study of low-dose radiotherapy and immunotherapy resistance in tumors. On the study more broadly: Cohort 1 was treated with 0.5 Gy per fraction at 2-week intervals, amounting to 6.5 Gy overall. It was 1 Gy per fraction every two weeks that Cohort 2 received, adding up to 13 Gy over 26 weeks. It was every two weeks, one day before radiation and immunotherapy, that intravenous cyclophosphamide 200 mg/m2 was given.

Gene-specific TRAV and TRBV primers were used for first-strand cDNA, covering alpha and beta chains. The PCR that amplified TCRs ran for 20 to 25 cycles, relying on a constant-region primer and a V-primer adapter. TCRdb called the reads again in MiXCR, with one record for every CDR3 protein. In the table there are 35,000 to 50,000 distinct CDR3 sequences, about 28% of which are singletons. The CDR3 sequence is 12 residues long. The V gene lost 7 bases and the J gene lost 4 bases, with 10 bases spanning the gap. CDR1 is MDHEN and CDR2 is SYDVKM in the germline V gene. Described time point: before trial treatment. All of the donors were given nivolumab, ipilimumab, aspirin, low-dose cyclophosphamide and low-dose radiotherapy as part of RACIN, a single-arm trial.

The TCR comes from a male donor with gallbladder cancer. The sequenced sample was PBMCs, obtained before treatment. The chain links TRBV28 to TRBJ2-5; D may match TRBD1 or TRBD2 (6 bases each). The CDR3 bases are TGTGCCAGCAATACGGGGGCAGAGACCCAGTACTTC. Amino acids: CASNTGAETQYF.